The 14 T cell receptor beta chains below all came from one sample that was sequenced in a study of human T cells and chemical hapten exposure (dated by TCRdb to the early 2020s). Taken with the paper, the label for time point translates to: patch test 2, 6 weeks after DPC sensitization. The treatment or condition label, read with the paper, signifies: therapeutic diphenylcyclopropenone sensitization with weekly scalp DPC. The library was produced with RACE. Sequencing relied on a NextSeq 500. TCRdb handled the public reads itself, with Q25 trimming in fastp and clone calling in MiXCR, and kept productive beta chains. Rows with a matching CDR3 protein are joined into one entry that keeps the most common DNA and genes. This sample is represented by fewer than 90,000 distinct CDR3 sequences; more than 6.5% of them were singletons. The ten biggest clones cover 1.3% of the sample. The sample here was whole blood, taken in connection with sensitization to the hapten diphenylcyclopropenone (DPC). These TCRs come from a woman younger than 45 with alopecia areata. Some clones in this sample may be carry-over from other donors' samples.

This clonotype was seen at least ten times. CDR3 protein: CASSVVSRDRPLSGANVLTF. In DNA, the CDR3 is TGTGCCAGCAGCGTTGTGTCTCGGGACAGGCCTCTTTCTGGGGCCAACGTCCTGACTTTC. This chain links TRBV9 with TRBJ2-6, with 8 bases matching TRBD1. The CDR3 spans 20 residues. The germline V gene has CDR1 SGDLS and CDR2 YYNGEE. V was clipped by 2 bases and J by 1 base; unmatched bases: 14.

The chain joins TRBV2 to TRBJ2-7; no clear D gene. The CDR3 extends over 14 amino acids. CDR1 is SNHLY, CDR2 FYNNEI, per germline. V gave up 3 bases and J gave up 0 bases, with 9 bases separating them. CDR3 DNA sequence: TGTGCCAGCAGTGACAGGCCCTCCTCCTACGAGCAGTACTTC. Its protein product is CASSDRPSSYEQYF.

The sample holds a few counts of this clonotype. The chain couples TRBV10-3 to TRBJ2-5, with 7 bases that match TRBD2. V dropped 8 bases and J dropped 11; count of bases not matched to a gene: 14. From germline, CDR1 is ENHRY and CDR2 SYGVKD. The CDR3 spans 13 residues. The DNA for the CDR3 is TGTGCCATCTCTGGTGGGGGGGTGTTTCGGCAGTACTTC. It codes for CAISGGGVFRQYF.

This clonotype was seen ten or more times. The gene calls are TRBV21-1 and TRBJ2-5. TRBV21-1 corresponds to a pseudogene. The CDR3 extends over 13 amino acids. The CDR3 loop is CASSKAQQETQYF. Written as DNA, the CDR3 is TGTGCCAGCAGCAAAGCGCAGCAAGAGACCCAGTACTTC.

This clonotype was recorded at least ten times. J is TRBJ2-7 and V is TRBV5-1; the D is unclear. CDR1 and CDR2 (germline): SGHRS, YFSETQ. This CDR3 contains 14 residues. With 4 bases removed from V and 1 base from J, the gap between germline ends came to 12 bases. The CDR3 DNA is TGCGCCAGCAGCCCCGTGAGTGGATCCTACGAGCAGTACTTC. Translation: CASSPVSGSYEQYF.

This clonotype was observed many times. The junction departs from germline at one end; a sequencing error may be responsible. The chain combines TRBV6-5 with TRBJ1-2; D not certain. In germline, CDR1 is MNHEY, CDR2 SVGAGI. The CDR3 runs 12 residues. The CDR3 DNA reads TGTGCCAGCAGTAGGAGAGGAAAGCTCCCCTTTTTC. Protein product: CASSRRGKLPFF.

This clonotype has only a few counts. The chain recombines TRBV12-3 or TRBV12-4 with TRBJ1-1; TRBD1 aligns across 9 bases. CDR3 size: 14 residues. Germline trimming cut 5 bases from V and 3 bases from J; bases unmatched to any gene: 4. The CDR3 loop reads CASSPGQGHTEAFF. Written as DNA, the CDR3 is TGTGCCAGCAGTCCGGGACAGGGCCACACTGAAGCTTTCTTT.

This clonotype was seen at least ten times. The V and J genes are TRBV12-5 and TRBJ1-1; D is ambiguous. The CDR3 is made up of 13 amino acids. V shed 6 bases and J shed 10 bases, with 18 bases lying between them. Per germline, CDR1 LGHNT and CDR2 FRNRAP. The CDR3 sequence: CASGPSGSLRAFF. Here the CDR3 DNA reads TGTGCTAGTGGCCCCTCTGGGAGCTTGCGAGCTTTCTTT.

This clonotype was seen many times. The chain is built from TRBV5-1 and TRBJ2-3, with 11 bases fitting TRBD2. Trimming took 0 bases from V and 2 from J; bases not matched to a gene: 8. This CDR3 spans 18 amino acids. Germline V gene lookup returns CDR1 SGHRS and CDR2 YFSETQ. CDR3 residues: CASSLELPLAGATDTQYF. The CDR3 DNA is TGCGCCAGCAGCTTGGAGCTCCCACTAGCGGGGGCCACAGATACGCAGTATTTT.

This clonotype has a count of ten or more. The J gene is TRBJ1-4, the V gene TRBV12-3 or TRBV12-4, with D uncertain. The CDR3 extends over 12 amino acids. With 6 bases removed from V and 7 bases from J, the gap between germline ends came to 9 bases. This CDR3 reads CASRIIGEKLFF. CDR3 nucleotides: TGTGCCAGCAGAATCATAGGTGAAAAACTGTTTTTT.

This clonotype has a count of ten or more. The V call is TRBV7-8, the J call TRBJ1-5; D is undetermined. The CDR3 runs to 13 residues. Per the germline V gene, CDR1 is SGHVS and CDR2 is FQNEAQ. The V end was cut by 2 bases, the J end by 9 bases, with 11 bases between. The CDR3 bases are TGTGCCAGCAGCTTACCAGGTCCCGGGCCCCAGCATTTT. Translated, it gives CASSLPGPGPQHF.

This clonotype has at least ten counts. This chain connects TRBV5-6 to TRBJ2-4; D unclear. The CDR3 contains 12 residues. CDR1 is SGHDT and CDR2 is YYEEEE in the germline V gene. The ends were cut back, 1 base at V and 8 bases at J, with 7 bases in the middle. As DNA, the CDR3 is TGTGCCAGCAGCTTGCTGTGGGACATTCAGTACTTC. Its translation is CASSLLWDIQYF.

This clonotype was seen a handful of times. The chain is built from TRBV7-2 and TRBJ2-6, with D unclear. The CDR3 totals 15 residues. Germline loops: CDR1 SGHTA, CDR2 FQGNSA. V was clipped by 4 bases and J by 0 bases, with 7 bases between them. CDR3 residues: CASSSGGSGANVLTF. DNA of the CDR3: TGTGCCAGCAGCTCCGGTGGCTCTGGGGCCAACGTCCTGACTTTC. The variable domain in full, completed from reference TRBV7-2 and TRBJ2-6, reads GAGVSQSPSNKVTEKGKDVELRCDPISGHTALYWYRQSLGQGLEFLIYFQGNSAPDKSGLPSDRFSAERTGGSVSTLTIQRTQQEDSAVYLCASSSGGSGANVLTFGAGSRLTVL.

In DNA, the CDR3 is TGTGCCAGCAGCCCAAGGAGGGGTAGCACAGATACGCAGTATTTT. Protein sequence: CASSPRRGSTDTQYF. This chain uses TRBV5-4 with TRBJ2-3; maybe TRBD2 (6 bases). The V end was cut by 4 bases, the J end by 0 bases, with 12 bases between. This CDR3 is 15 amino acids long. CDR1 SGHNT and CDR2 YYREEE come from the germline V gene (reference sequence).